Listed here are 22 T cell receptor beta chains from one sample, sequenced in a study of blood T cell repertoires in COVID-19. The assay was immunoSEQ multiplex PCR, and TCRdb's table has in-frame clones only and misses some. The repertoire holds 26,000 or so clones, with around two thirds as singletons. The specimen was peripheral blood. The receptors shown here come from a man between 60 and 70 years old with active or convalescent COVID-19.

CDR3 nucleotide sequence: TGTGCCAGCTCACCGGCCCCGGGACAGCCCCAGCATTTT. Amino acid sequence: CASSPAPGQPQHF. The rearrangement uses TRBV18 and TRBJ1-5, with no clear D. Germline lookup yields CDR1 KGHSH and CDR2 LQKENI. CDR3 length: 13 amino acids. V was clipped by 3 bases and J by 7 bases, with 10 bases between them.

This clone occurred a few times. The V gene is TRBV7-8, the J gene TRBJ2-2; 7 nucleotides line up with TRBD2. V trimming: 3 bases; J trimming: 6 bases; junction bases outside the gene matches: 10. Germline V gene data show CDR1 as SGHVS and CDR2 as FQNEAQ. This CDR3 contains 16 residues. The CDR3 DNA reads as TGTGCCAGCAGCTTTGTGGCTAGCGGTGTTGCCGGGGAGCTGTTTTTT. It encodes CASSFVASGVAGELFF.

This clone is labeled as medium-sized. The gene calls are TRBV27 and TRBJ2-7, with 10 bases matching TRBD2. This CDR3 spans 16 amino acids. V lost 6 bases to trimming and J lost 3 bases; unmatched junction nucleotides: 11. The germline V gene encodes CDR1 MNHEY and CDR2 SMNVEV (reference sequence). The CDR3: CASRPIAGGINYEQYF. For the CDR3, the DNA is TGTGCCAGCAGACCAATAGCGGGGGGAATTAACTACGAGCAGTACTTC.

The chain employs TRBV7-6 and TRBJ2-3, with 10 bases that match TRBD2. The CDR3 length is 15 residues. Losses at the gene ends were 6 bases for V and 0 bases for J; bases not matched to a gene: 3. Germline V lookup: CDR1 SGHVS, CDR2 FNYEAQ. CDR3: CASSSAGGSTDTQYF. Written as DNA, the CDR3 is TGTGCCAGCAGTTCAGCGGGGGGGAGCACAGATACGCAGTATTTT.

This clone was detected only a few times. The chain is built from TRBV30 and TRBJ1-5; tentative D call: TRBD1 (6 bases). Trimming shortened V by 3 bases and J by 5 bases, and 11 bases separated the two germline ends. This CDR3 is built from 13 residues. The germline V gene has CDR1 GTSNPN and CDR2 SVGIG (reference sequence). CDR3 nucleotide sequence: TGTGCCTGGAGCCTGTCAGGGGATCAGCCCCAGCATTTT. Its protein product is CAWSLSGDQPQHF.

This clone was counted a few times. This chain links TRBV29-1 with TRBJ2-6; possible D gene TRBD1, 6 bases. V shed 6 bases and J shed 1 base, with 16 bases lying between them. Germline V gene data show CDR1 as SQVTM and CDR2 as ANQGSEA. The CDR3 runs to 16 residues. In DNA form, the CDR3 reads TGCAGCGTAGCTCGGGACACGGATTCTGGGGCCAACGTCCTGACTTTC. This gives the protein CSVARDTDSGANVLTF.

The chain couples TRBV7-9 to TRBJ2-5; D may be TRBD1 (6 bases). With 1 base removed from V and 1 base from J, the gap between germline ends came to 13 bases. The CDR3 has 16 amino acids. Germline V lookup: CDR1 SEHNR, CDR2 FQNEAQ (reference sequence). CDR3 DNA sequence: TGTGCCAGCAGCTTAGTTGGGGGCCCGATCCAAGAGACCCAGTACTTC. Residues: CASSLVGGPIQETQYF.

The CDR3 nucleotides are TGTGCCACCTCCCGGGACAGGGGCTACGAGCAGTACTTC. This encodes CATSRDRGYEQYF. This chain joins TRBV24-1 and TRBJ2-7; 10 nucleotides align to TRBD1. The CDR3 has 13 residues. V shed 9 bases, J shed 3 bases, and the junction held 4 bases outside the gene matches. Looked up from germline, CDR1 is KGHDR and CDR2 is SFDVKD.

The chain carries TRBV29-1 and TRBJ1-1; D gene unclear. Between the trimmed V and J ends, which lost 5 bases and 4 bases, there was a span of 8 bases. The CDR3 length is 11 residues. Germline V gives CDR1 SQVTM, CDR2 ANQGSEA. The CDR3 sequence is CSVHRGTEAFF. Written as DNA, the CDR3 is TGCAGCGTTCACCGGGGCACTGAAGCTTTCTTT.

This chain links TRBV11-2 with TRBJ2-7; TRBD1 is a possible D gene (5 bases). Germline V gene lookup returns CDR1 SGHAT and CDR2 FQNNGV. This CDR3 is built from 14 residues. V was trimmed by 1 base and J by 2 bases, leaving 9 bases between them. The CDR3 coding sequence is TGTGCCAGCAGCTTAGCGCAGGGTCCCTACGAGCAGTACTTC. Amino acids: CASSLAQGPYEQYF.

Only a few counts were recorded for this clone. The rearrangement uses TRBV6-5 and TRBJ2-5; 7 nucleotides line up with TRBD2. This CDR3 has 13 residues. V lost 6 bases, J lost 4 bases, and 5 bases stayed unmatched. Germline CDR1 reads MNHEY; CDR2 reads SVGAGI. The CDR3 DNA reads as TGTGCCAGCAGGGGGGGGGTAGGAGAGACCCAGTACTTC. This translates into CASRGGVGETQYF.

The V gene is TRBV19, the J gene TRBJ2-2; maybe TRBD1 (6 bases). The CDR3 has 16 amino acids. Germline V gives CDR1 LNHDA, CDR2 SQIVND (reference sequence). The ends were cut back, 5 bases at V and 5 bases at J, with 18 bases in the middle. As DNA, the CDR3 is TGTGCCAGTAGTGACCTCTACAGAAGGGGGACCGGGGAGCTGTTTTTT. Protein: CASSDLYRRGTGELFF.

This clone has just one count. The chain has TRBV13 and TRBJ2-5; TRBD2 matches at 9 bases. CDR3 length equals 15 residues. Germline-derived CDR1 and CDR2 are PRHDT and FYEKMQ (reference sequence). The trim removed 1 base at V and 2 bases at J, leaving 2 bases unmatched. CDR3 in DNA: TGTGCCAGCAGCTTAGAAACTAGCGGGCAAGAGACCCAGTACTTC. Amino acids: CASSLETSGQETQYF.

This chain joins TRBV30 and TRBJ2-1; 11 nucleotides agree with TRBD2. The CDR3 is made up of 15 amino acids. Losses at the gene ends were 0 bases for V and 9 bases for J; bases not matched to a gene: 7. The germline gives CDR1 GTSNPN, CDR2 SVGIG (reference sequence). This CDR3 reads CAWSVVSSGRSEQFF. CDR3 nucleotide sequence: TGTGCCTGGAGTGTAGTGTCTAGCGGGAGGTCTGAGCAGTTCTTC.

The rearrangement uses TRBV30 and TRBJ2-1, with 7 bases fitting TRBD1. The CDR3 sequence is 14 residues long. Germline V lookup: CDR1 GTSNPN, CDR2 SVGIG (reference sequence). The J segment lost 8 bases and the V segment lost 1 base, leaving 8 bases of the junction unmatched. The CDR3 loop is CAWSAEGARYEQFF. CDR3 sequence (DNA): TGTGCCTGGAGTGCCGAGGGGGCGCGCTATGAGCAGTTCTTC.

V and J are TRBV28 and TRBJ1-2, with 10 bases that match TRBD1. The ends lost 9 bases at V and 4 bases at J; junction bases unmatched: 14. Looked up from germline, CDR1 is MDHEN and CDR2 is SYDVKM. The CDR3 spans 16 residues. CDR3 residues: CARGQTGGLLGYGYTF. CDR3 coding DNA: TGTGCCAGGGGCCAGACAGGGGGCTTACTGGGCTATGGCTACACCTTC.

This chain links TRBV12-3 or TRBV12-4 with TRBJ1-2, with TRBD1 matching over 8 bases. This CDR3 has 13 amino acids. V gave up 6 bases and J gave up 4 bases; unmatched junction bases: 4. DNA of the CDR3: TGTGCCAGCAGACTCGGACAGGGCTATGGCTACACCTTC. As protein: CASRLGQGYGYTF.

The chain carries TRBV9 and TRBJ1-1; 7 bases fit TRBD1. J lost 1 base, V lost 2 bases, and 8 bases had no gene match. Germline V gene sequence: CDR1 SGDLS, CDR2 YYNGEE. The CDR3 runs to 16 residues. CDR3 sequence (DNA): TGTGCCAGCAGCGTTACCGGAGGGGGCCCGAACACTGAAGCTTTCTTT. It encodes CASSVTGGGPNTEAFF.

The chain couples TRBV12-3 or TRBV12-4 to TRBJ1-1; tentatively, D is TRBD1 (6 bases). V dropped 3 bases and J dropped 10 bases, with 12 bases sitting between them. CDR3 size: 12 residues. CDR3 loop: CASSFPGAGAFF. CDR3 in DNA: TGTGCCAGCAGTTTCCCAGGGGCTGGAGCTTTCTTT.

The chain couples TRBV5-1 to TRBJ1-2, with TRBD1 as a possible D gene (6 bases). V lost 1 base and J lost 4, with 20 bases in between. Looked up from germline, CDR1 is SGHRS and CDR2 is YFSETQ. CDR3 length equals 17 residues. In DNA form, the CDR3 reads TGCGCCAGCAGCTTGATGCCCACAGGGACCCGAGGCTATGGCTACACCTTC. Amino acids: CASSLMPTGTRGYGYTF. The whole variable domain, filled in from reference TRBV5-1 and TRBJ1-2, reads KAGVTQTPRYLIKTRGQQVTLSCSPISGHRSVSWYQQTPGQGLQFLFEYFSETQRNKGNFPGRFSGRQFSNSRSEMNVSTLELGDSALYLCASSLMPTGTRGYGYTFGSGTRLTVV.

The chain joins TRBV28 to TRBJ2-2, with 7 nucleotides matching TRBD1. The ends lost 5 bases at V and 5 bases at J; junction bases unmatched: 8. This CDR3 has 15 residues. Germline loops: CDR1 MDHEN, CDR2 SYDVKM. In DNA, the CDR3 is TGTGCCAGCAGTCCGACAGGGTTTAGGACCGGGGAGCTGTTTTTT. Translated, it gives CASSPTGFRTGELFF.

This chain joins TRBV7-9 and TRBJ2-5; weak D call: TRBD2 (5 bases). The CDR3 has 14 amino acids. V was trimmed by 4 bases and J by 3 bases, leaving 12 bases between them. Germline lookup yields CDR1 SEHNR and CDR2 FQNEAQ (reference sequence). The CDR3 is CASSSGLFKETQYF. DNA of the CDR3: TGTGCCAGCAGCTCAGGACTGTTCAAAGAGACCCAGTACTTC.